This T cell receptor (beta chain) appears in the sequencing data of a study of OX40 agonist ivuxolimab in advanced cancers. Study overall: Three patients, one with hepatocellular carcinoma and two with cutaneous melanoma, responded partially.

Concerning this clone itself: What it recognizes is unknown.

Produced via immunoSEQ multiplex PCR; TCRdb's table is partial and in-frame only. The table lists tens of thousands of clones, 91% of them singletons, with about 4% in the top ten. V trimming: 1 base; J trimming: 4 bases; junction bases outside the gene matches: 3. The germline V gene encodes CDR1 PRHDT and CDR2 FYEKMQ (reference sequence). This CDR3 is 15 amino acids long. Findings and caveats of the study: CD8+ T cells showed, on average, more clonal expansion than CD4+ cells. Clonal expansion was seen in CD4+ and CD8+ blood T cells by week 6 at 0.1 to 3.0 mg/kg.

Sample: CD4+ or CD8+ T cells sorted from blood, taken in a trial of the OX40 agonist ivuxolimab. The receptor's source is an adult with an advanced solid tumor such as melanoma, head and neck, liver or kidney cancer. The chain has TRBV13 and TRBJ2-1; TRBD2 matches at 8 bases. CDR3 nucleotides: TGTGCCAGCAGCTTAGTGGCTAGCGGGTACAATGAGCAGTTCTTC. Its protein product is CASSLVASGYNEQFF.